Listed here are 21 T cell receptor beta chains from one sample, sequenced in a study of T cells after yellow fever vaccination. TCRdb called the 5' RACE reads again in MiXCR, with one record for every CDR3 protein. The profile shows a few hundred thousand distinct CDR3 sequences, 17% of them singletons. The sequences come from PBMCs, collected less than 6 days after the first yellow fever vaccination. The receptors come from a man between 18 and 29 years old who received the YFV17D yellow fever vaccine.

In this sample, this clonotype turned up a few times. The genes are TRBV20-1 and TRBJ2-7; 12 nucleotides agree with TRBD1. Germline loops: CDR1 DFQATT, CDR2 SNEGSKA (reference sequence). The CDR3 contains 14 residues. Unmatched junction bases numbered 7, after V lost 3 bases and J lost 7 bases. Here the CDR3 DNA reads TGCAGTGCTAGCGCGGGACAGGGGGCGGGGGAGCAGTACTTC. Translated: CSASAGQGAGEQYF.

This clonotype showed up just a few times. J is TRBJ1-1 and V is TRBV6-2 or TRBV6-3, with D possibly being TRBD1 (5 bases). Trimming took 2 bases from V and 0 from J, leaving 13 bases between them. In germline, CDR1 is MNHEY, CDR2 SVGEGT. The CDR3 has 16 residues. The CDR3 DNA is TGTGCCAGCAGTTACGAAGGGACTGGGATGAACACTGAAGCTTTCTTT. This encodes CASSYEGTGMNTEAFF.

The V gene is TRBV9, the J gene TRBJ2-3; the D is unclear. Trimming left V 0 bases short and J 6 bases short, with 8 bases between. The CDR3 sequence is 13 residues long. Germline CDR1 reads SGDLS; CDR2 reads YYNGEE. This CDR3 reads CASSVERPDTQYF. DNA for the CDR3: TGTGCCAGCAGCGTAGAACGGCCGGATACGCAGTATTTT. The variable domain in full, with the rest retrieved from reference TRBV9 and TRBJ2-3, is DSGVTQTPKHLITATGQRVTLRCSPRSGDLSVYWYQQSLDQGLQFLIQYYNGEERAKGNILERFSAQQFPDLHSELNLSSLELGDSALYFCASSVERPDTQYFGPGTRLTVL.

The rearrangement joins TRBV30 to TRBJ1-2; D is perhaps TRBD1 (6 bases). V was shortened by 3 bases and J by 4 bases, with 12 bases between the two germline ends. The CDR3 contains 13 residues. From germline, CDR1 is GTSNPN and CDR2 SVGIG (reference sequence). CDR3: CAWSAGVPYGYTF. CDR3 sequence (DNA): TGTGCCTGGAGCGCAGGGGTCCCCTATGGCTACACCTTC. Based on the CDR3 plus reference TRBV30 and TRBJ1-2, the full variable domain is SQTIHQWPATLVQPVGSPLSLECTVEGTSNPNLYWYRQAAGRGLQLLFYSVGIGQISSEVPQNLSASRPQDRQFILSSKKLLLSDSGFYLCAWSAGVPYGYTFGSGTRLTVV.

V usage is TRBV7-9 and J usage is TRBJ2-1; the match to TRBD2 covers 7 bases. Germline CDR1 reads SEHNR; CDR2 reads FQNEAQ (reference sequence). The CDR3 is made up of 15 amino acids. V gave up 5 bases and J gave up 4 bases; unmatched junction bases: 8. The CDR3 region has the DNA TGTGCCAGCAGCCCTGGTGGGACTATATACAATGAGCAGTTCTTC. Amino acids: CASSPGGTIYNEQFF.

In this sample, this clonotype turned up a few times. The V call is TRBV3-1, the J call TRBJ2-2; 7 nucleotides agree with TRBD1. After removal of 2 bases from V and 6 bases from J, the junction contained 3 bases not matched to a gene. From germline, CDR1 is LGHDT and CDR2 YNNKEL (reference sequence). The CDR3 extends over 14 amino acids. The CDR3 is CASSQHRGPGELFF. Here the CDR3 DNA reads TGTGCCAGCAGCCAACACAGGGGACCCGGGGAGCTGTTTTTT.

This sequence joins TRBV12-3 or TRBV12-4 and TRBJ2-2, with a weak D call TRBD1 (5 bases). There are 15 residues in the CDR3. The V end was cut by 4 bases, the J end by 4 bases, with 13 bases between. The CDR3 coding sequence is TGTGCCAGCAGTTCCGACAGCGTTGGCACCGGGGAGCTGTTTTTT. Protein sequence: CASSSDSVGTGELFF.

This sequence joins TRBV4-3 and TRBJ2-5, with D unresolved. V was trimmed by 0 bases and J by 5 bases, leaving 16 bases between them. This CDR3 comprises 16 residues. Germline V gives CDR1 LGHNA, CDR2 YSLEER. The CDR3 reads CASSQDFGITGETQYF. Written as DNA, the CDR3 is TGCGCCAGCAGCCAAGATTTCGGAATAACCGGGGAGACCCAGTACTTC.

The V gene is TRBV5-1, the J gene TRBJ1-1, with TRBD1 identical over 8 bases. Germline trimming cut 0 bases from V and 4 bases from J; bases unmatched to any gene: 2. Germline V gene data show CDR1 as SGHRS and CDR2 as YFSETQ. This CDR3 spans 14 amino acids. As DNA, the CDR3 is TGCGCCAGCAGCTTGGGACAGGGGCCCACTGAAGCTTTCTTT. It yields the protein CASSLGQGPTEAFF.

This clonotype appeared many times. The chain is built from TRBV6-5 and TRBJ2-1; maybe TRBD1 (7 bases). The CDR3 contains 16 residues. The germline V gene has CDR1 MNHEY and CDR2 SVGAGI. Trimming stripped 2 bases from V and 4 bases from J, with 15 bases between. The CDR3 DNA is TGTGCCAGCAGTTACAGTGCCAGGGGGAGGTACAATGAGCAGTTCTTC. Protein: CASSYSARGRYNEQFF.

This chain joins TRBV7-9 and TRBJ1-3; no firm D call. Germline V gives CDR1 SEHNR, CDR2 FQNEAQ (reference sequence). V lost 5 bases to trimming and J lost 2 bases, with 13 bases between them. The length of the CDR3 is 15 residues. The CDR3 DNA reads as TGTGCCAGCAGCCCCGGAAGAGGCGCTGGAAACACCATATATTTT. This sequence encodes CASSPGRGAGNTIYF.

This clonotype was counted only a few times. The J gene is TRBJ2-1, the V gene TRBV6-5; 13 positions match TRBD2. Germline CDR1 is MNHEY and CDR2 is SVGAGI. The CDR3 contains 15 residues. Trimming took 6 bases from V and 7 from J; bases not matched to a gene: 6. CDR3 DNA sequence: TGTGCCAGCAGGTTACTAGCGGGGGGGTTTAATGAGCAGTTCTTC. Amino acids: CASRLLAGGFNEQFF.

The chain uses TRBV9 and TRBJ1-2; the D gene is possibly TRBD1 (5 bases). Trimming removed 3 bases from V and 0 bases from J, with 12 bases in between. CDR1 SGDLS and CDR2 YYNGEE come from the germline V gene. This CDR3 contains 15 residues. The CDR3 here is CASSGRQTSNYGYTF. The DNA of the CDR3 is TGTGCCAGCAGCGGTCGACAGACTTCTAACTATGGCTACACCTTC. The full variable domain, in which reference TRBV9 and TRBJ1-2 provide the parts outside the CDR3, is DSGVTQTPKHLITATGQRVTLRCSPRSGDLSVYWYQQSLDQGLQFLIQYYNGEERAKGNILERFSAQQFPDLHSELNLSSLELGDSALYFCASSGRQTSNYGYTFGSGTRLTVV.

This clonotype was recorded a few times. The chain uses TRBV4-2 and TRBJ2-5; tentative D call: TRBD2 (7 bases). The CDR3 runs 15 residues. The V end lost 1 base, the J end lost 0 bases, and 9 bases lay between the germline ends. The germline V gene has CDR1 LGHNA and CDR2 YNFKEQ. CDR3 sequence reads: CASSQGGGDQETQYF. DNA for the CDR3: TGTGCCAGCAGCCAAGGAGGGGGGGACCAAGAGACCCAGTACTTC.

This clonotype was detected only a few times. The V call is TRBV7-9, the J call TRBJ2-7; 9 bases line up with TRBD2. The CDR3 loop spans 14 amino acids. Trimming at V came to 4 bases and at J to 3 bases, leaving 4 bases not matched to a gene. Germline CDR1 SEHNR, CDR2 FQNEAQ (reference sequence). CDR3 loop: CASSSAGGIYEQYF. DNA of the CDR3: TGTGCCAGCAGCTCCGCGGGGGGGATCTACGAGCAGTACTTC.

The genes are TRBV12-3 or TRBV12-4 and TRBJ2-1; possible D gene TRBD2, 7 bases. This CDR3 is built from 14 residues. Trimming stripped 6 bases from V and 0 bases from J, with 9 bases between. The CDR3 nucleotides are TGTGCCAGCAGCGGGGGGCCCTCCTACAATGAGCAGTTCTTC. Its protein is CASSGGPSYNEQFF.

This clonotype has only a few counts. The J gene is TRBJ1-5, the V gene TRBV7-9; D gene unclear. Trimming took off 3 bases at V and 5 bases at J, with 11 bases between the two ends. Germline V lookup: CDR1 SEHNR, CDR2 FQNEAQ (reference sequence). The CDR3 extends over 14 amino acids. The CDR3: CASSFGWEDQPQHF. CDR3 coding DNA: TGTGCCAGCAGCTTCGGTTGGGAGGATCAGCCCCAGCATTTT.

This clonotype was detected a few times. This chain connects TRBV12-3 or TRBV12-4 to TRBJ1-2; the match to TRBD1 covers 9 bases. This CDR3 contains 12 residues. V gave up 10 bases and J gave up 7 bases; unmatched junction bases: 7. CDR3 nucleotides: TGTGCCATCCATACAGGGGGCTTTGGCTACACCTTC. It specifies CAIHTGGFGYTF.

This clonotype was picked up a small number of times. This chain connects TRBV5-5 to TRBJ1-4; the D gene is possibly TRBD1 (5 bases). The CDR3 extends over 14 amino acids. Trimming removed 1 base from V and 8 bases from J, with 12 bases in between. The germline V gene encodes CDR1 SGHKS and CDR2 YYEKEE (reference sequence). The DNA for the CDR3 is TGTGCCAGCAGCTTGAAACAGGATAGAGAAAAACTGTTTTTT. It translates to CASSLKQDREKLFF.

This sequence joins TRBV27 and TRBJ1-2; no firm D call. Germline V gene lookup returns CDR1 MNHEY and CDR2 SMNVEV (reference sequence). There are 13 residues in the CDR3. Trimming took 5 bases from V and 13 from J, leaving 20 bases between them. The CDR3 is CASSTRKEAPATF. The CDR3 DNA reads TGTGCCAGCAGTACCAGGAAAGAAGCCCCGGCCACCTTC.

The chain combines TRBV10-3 with TRBJ2-1; 10 nucleotides match TRBD2. From germline, CDR1 is ENHRY and CDR2 SYGVKD. There are 15 residues in the CDR3. The V gene end was trimmed by 0 bases and the J gene end by 6 bases; junction bases not matched to a gene: 2. The CDR3 region is CAISESERGGNEQFF. The CDR3 coding sequence is TGTGCCATCAGTGAGTCGGAGCGGGGGGGCAATGAGCAGTTCTTC.